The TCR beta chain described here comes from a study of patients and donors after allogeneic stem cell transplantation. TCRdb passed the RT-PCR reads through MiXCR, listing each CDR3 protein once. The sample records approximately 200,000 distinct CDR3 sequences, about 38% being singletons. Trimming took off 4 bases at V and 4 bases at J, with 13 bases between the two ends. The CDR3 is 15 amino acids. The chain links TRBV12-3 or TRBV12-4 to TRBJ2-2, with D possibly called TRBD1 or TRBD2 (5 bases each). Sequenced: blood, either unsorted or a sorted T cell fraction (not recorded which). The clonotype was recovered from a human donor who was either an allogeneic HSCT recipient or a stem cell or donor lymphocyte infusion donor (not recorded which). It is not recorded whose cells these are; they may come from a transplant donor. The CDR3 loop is CASSSQTGRTGELFF. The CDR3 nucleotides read TGTGCCAGCAGTTCACAAACGGGACGCACCGGGGAGCTGTTTTTT.